This T cell receptor (beta chain) was sequenced for a study of siplizumab effects on memory and regulatory T cells. Profiled with immunoSEQ multiplex PCR; TCRdb holds only in-frame clones, not every one. The top ten hold 0.42% of the sample, which has some 64,000 clones, around 79% seen once. V lost 7 bases, J lost 5 bases, and 10 bases stayed unmatched. This CDR3 has 15 amino acids. Germline loops: CDR1 SGHRS, CDR2 YFSETQ. The chain joins TRBV5-1 to TRBJ2-5, with 11 bases lining up with TRBD2. The specimen sequenced was memory CD4+ T cells sorted from blood. The receptor's source is a human donor in good health. The CDR3 spells CASSTSGGRGETQYF. The CDR3 DNA is TGCGCCAGCTCTACTAGCGGGGGCCGTGGGGAGACCCAGTACTTC.